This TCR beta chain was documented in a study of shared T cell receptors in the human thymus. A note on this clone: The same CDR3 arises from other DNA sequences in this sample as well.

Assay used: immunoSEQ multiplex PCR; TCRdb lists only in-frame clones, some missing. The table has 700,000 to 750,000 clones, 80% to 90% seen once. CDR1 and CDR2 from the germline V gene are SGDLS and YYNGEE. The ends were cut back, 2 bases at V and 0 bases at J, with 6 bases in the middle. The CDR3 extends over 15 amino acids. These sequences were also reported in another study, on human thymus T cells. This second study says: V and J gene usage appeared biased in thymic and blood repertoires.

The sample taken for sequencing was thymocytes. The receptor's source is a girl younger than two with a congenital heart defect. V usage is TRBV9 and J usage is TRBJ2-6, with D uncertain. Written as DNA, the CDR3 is TGTGCCAGCAGCGTTAGAGGCTCTGGGGCCAACGTCCTGACTTTC. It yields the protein CASSVRGSGANVLTF.